This T cell receptor (beta chain) was captured by sequencing in a study of cytomegalovirus exposure and HLA in healthy donors (dated by TCRdb to the late 2010s). Background on the whole study: In an earlier analysis of around 540 of the donors, under 300 Gb of sequence data and approximately 120 million unique TCR beta sequences from 150 million to 200 million T cells were reported. In an earlier analysis of 587 of the donors, high-throughput TCR beta sequencing was used to judge whether each TCR beta V gene segment behaved as functional or pseudogenic. Besides the first cohort of roughly 660 subjects, a separate validation cohort made up of around 120 different subjects was used. Across under 500 genotyped donors of the cohort, an average of about 250,000 unique TCR beta nucleotide sequences per donor were sequenced, and roughly a sixth of those sequences were non-productive. To predict cytomegalovirus infection status, the study brought together high-throughput TCR immunosequencing, statistical association of individual TCRs with disease status, and machine learning. Using immunosequencing, the study profiled T cell repertoires from approximately 700 subjects and related those repertoires to cytomegalovirus serostatus. The study aimed to test whether cataloging public T cell receptors could reveal signatures of past pathogen exposure. A later analysis re-analyzed previously published TCR beta repertoires from 660 or so donors and added high-resolution HLA genotyping to study TCR occurrence patterns. Around 320 gigabases of sequencing data and approximately 93 million unique TCR sequences were included in an early release covering over 600 HLA-typed donors. Alongside the repertoire data, information on donor age, sex, ethnicity and CMV serostatus was compiled. Among the roughly 400 genotyped donors, around 79% belonged to the genetic ancestry cluster associated with self-reported Caucasian donors. HLA typing included class I and class II loci at four-digit resolution. All discovery cohort repertoires had been generated using a single sequencing platform. Roughly five DR-DQ haplotypes were handled as single units for association and clustering because linkage in the cohort was strong. Typing coverage differed by locus: A, B, C, DRB1 and DQB1 were typed in about 629-640 donors, DQA1 in about 500, DPA1 in some 610, and DPB1 in roughly 470. In the later analysis, no new phenotypic data were used to find candidate immune exposures; instead, reliance was placed on TCR beta sequences and their occurrence across donors. Genome-wide SNP genotypes for about three fifths of the roughly 670 donors were used in a later genetic analysis, which treated that subset as a discovery cohort. General study outcomes and caveats: In vitro tests confirmed that a few of the cytomegalovirus-associated TCR beta chains recognize cytomegalovirus antigens. V-gene and J-gene trimming of TCR beta chains was associated with a missense DCLRE1C variant in a later genetic analysis, and the association was replicated in an independent cohort. Roughly uniform sequencing depth across donors was assumed in presence/absence analyses, although this assumption may not hold. In an earlier analysis of approximately 590 of the donors, most TCR beta V segments were observed in productive rearrangements about 87% or about 30% of the time, broadly matching IMGT annotations. Over 15 rarely observed V segments, including chromosome 9 orphons, were excluded from the earlier analysis of several hundred of the donors because counts were too low. Because HLA typing was missing for some donors at each locus, association tests included only the typed subset. According to a later analysis, most CMV-associated TCR beta chains appeared to be HLA-restricted, and the HLA associations seemed to be driven largely by CMV exposure. A later analysis reported that several top co-occurrence clusters appeared linked to parvovirus B19, influenza, CMV and Epstein-Barr virus. Specific HLA alleles were associated with 16,951 TCR beta sequences at a false discovery rate of 0.05 in a later analysis. Across donors, most TCR sequences were observed very rarely, whereas some public TCRs were present in many individuals. Linkage disequilibrium might explain the correlated functional status among segregating V segments, but an unknown experimental factor could not be ruled out. In a later analysis, TCR association rates were found to vary across HLA loci, with the most associated TCRs seen for DRB1 alleles and the fewest for HLA-C alleles. In the study, approximately 160 TCR beta chains were listed as associated with cytomegalovirus. The classifier was reported to diagnose cytomegalovirus status with high specificity and sensitivity in both the original and validation cohorts. A further reported finding was that TCR beta sequences accurately predicted the HLA-A and HLA-B alleles for most subjects in the first cohort. The authors suggested that the approach could potentially be generalized to other disease states and immunological phenotypes. A later analysis found that HLA-associated TCR beta chains were more clonally expanded and had lower generation probabilities than equally common non-associated chains. Assigning TCR associations to individual alleles was difficult when HLA alleles, especially DR and DQ, strongly co-occurred. According to a later genetic analysis, donors in an Asian-associated ancestry cluster had fewer N-insertions in productive TCRs than the roughly 670-donor mean. This cohort had only TCR beta chains sequenced, and the lack of alpha or paired-chain data limited which features could be detected. A cluster of highly shared sequence variants was judged likely to represent a technical artifact of the sequencing pipeline. CMV serostatus was the only immune exposure information available for the cohort.

As for this clone: It lacks a known antigen. The record has no base qualities; no much larger clone is one base away.

The method behind the library was the immunoSEQ multiplex PCR assay. The multiplex PCR relied on a mix of 60 forward primers for TCR Vbeta segments and 13 reverse primers for TCR Jbeta segments. The CDR3 region of rearranged TCR beta genes was amplified from genomic DNA with a multiplex PCR assay. The Illumina HiSeq System was used to sequence the amplified TCR beta libraries as 87-base-pair reads. The original methods were these. Across the 700 or so repertoires, a later analysis counted 80 million or so unique TCR beta chains, 9.5 million to 13 million of which were shared by at least two donors. To remove PCR and sequencing errors, raw reads were error-corrected and collapsed into unique sequences using a nearest-neighbor algorithm that merged closely related sequences. To assign V, D and J gene segments, CDR3 sequences were aligned to IMGT reference sequences. For a sequence to be retained, at least a six-nucleotide match to both a V gene segment and a J gene segment was required. Rearrangements were classified as productive when the CDR3 lacked stop codons and remained in frame with V and J, and all other rearrangements were classified as non-productive. Following IMGT convention, CDR3 was defined as the stretch from the second conserved V-encoded cysteine to the conserved J-encoded phenylalanine. Sequences without an unambiguous match to a single V gene segment were excluded from the earlier analysis of 587 of the donors. An earlier analysis of fewer than 750 of the donors classified V segments as functional when productive rearrangements were above 56.7% and as segregating when the standard deviation between donors was above 5%. To diagnose cytomegalovirus status from the catalog of TCR beta chain sequences, a statistical classification framework was built. A later analysis assigned V and J genes by comparing TCR nucleotide sequences with IMGT/GENE-DB human TR gene sequences. Using the TCRdist pipeline, a later analysis assigned CDR3 sequences along with most-parsimonious VDJ recombination scenarios. In a later analysis, each TCR beta chain was defined by its CDR3 amino acid sequence together with its V-gene family, and reads without a unique V-gene family were excluded. As a way to deal with suspected cross-contamination and a sequencing artifact, a later analysis dropped 640 or so nucleotide sequences that were highly shared and had low generation probability. A later analysis calculated a clonal expansion index for each public chain from normalized within-repertoire ranks of inferred template counts. In a later analysis, generation probabilities were computed using a VDJ recombination model fitted to out-of-frame rearrangements, and the results were checked against IGoR. In a later analysis, TCR-TCR, TCR-HLA and TCR-CMV co-occurrence was scored with hypergeometric tests, and a repertoire-size bias correction was applied to TCR pairs. False discovery rates were estimated in a later analysis by permuting HLA or CMV assignments 20 times. In a later analysis, co-occurring TCRs were grouped using DBSCAN, and TCRdist sequence similarity was added for clustering within HLA-allele-positive subsets. For co-occurrence clustering, repertoires with fewer than 30,000 or more than 120,000 public chains were excluded, along with 4 to 6 repertoires with anomalous nucleotide sharing. The clones in this table, taken by TCRdb from immuneACCESS, are in-frame only. Not every clone is retained; where verified, under half of the shortfall comes from an unresolved V gene, and the cause of the rest is unknown. That table gives V, J and clone size, and the DNA gave D and trimming. The sample yields 100,000 to 120,000 clones; approximately 83% were counted once. The ten largest clones represent 2% to 3% of the sample.

The cohort comprised several hundred healthy bone marrow donors. All cohort members were sampled while nominally healthy, although unrecorded immune exposures were likely present. The donor tested CMV seronegative, placing the donor among the 350 or so seronegative members of the cohort. Every donor gave a peripheral blood sample, and the peripheral blood mononuclear cells from that sample were used for TCR beta sequencing. Genomic DNA was extracted from the blood cell samples with the Qiagen DNeasy Blood Extraction Kit. The sequence was obtained from a woman between 18 and 29 years old in good health and CMV-seronegative. Sequenced input: PBMCs.

The CDR3 region has the sequence CASSLSSGADTQYF. The nucleotide sequence is TGTGCCAGCAGCTTAAGCAGCGGGGCAGATACGCAGTATTTT. The chain couples TRBV7-2 to TRBJ2-3, and TRBD2 aligns with 7 junction nucleotides. V loses 2 bases at its end and J loses 4 bases; junction bases beyond the gene matches: 3. For CDR1 and CDR2, the germline V gene lists SGHTA and FQGNSA. The CDR3 numbers 14 residues from cysteine through phenylalanine. Only the CDR3 part of the read is kept: 42 bases, read in frame from the first base.